Each of the 15 T cell receptor beta chains below was sequenced from the same sample in a study of CD8 T cells in ankylosing spondylitis. General study points: Ankylosing spondylitis blood appeared to carry a characteristic TCR beta motif of 7 or 8 highly homologous variants.

These TCRs are of unknown antigen specificity. MiXCR was run by TCRdb on the 5' RACE reads, yielding one entry per CDR3 protein. This repertoire shows around 140,000 distinct CDR3 sequences, over 15% found once; its top ten account for roughly a third. The sequenced material came from blood, either unsorted or a sorted T cell fraction (not recorded which). The receptors shown here come from a male donor with ankylosing spondylitis.

This rearrangement joins TRBV15 to TRBJ2-1; 8 nucleotides line up with TRBD2. The ends lost 9 bases at V and 1 base at J; junction bases unmatched: 2. The CDR3 runs 13 residues. CDR1 and CDR2 (germline): LNHNV, YYDKDF (reference sequence). The CDR3 is CATRGGSYNEQFF. The CDR3 DNA sequence: TGTGCCACACGGGGGGGGTCCTACAATGAGCAGTTCTTC.

This clonotype was detected only a few times. This rearrangement joins TRBV3-1 to TRBJ1-5; the D gene is possibly TRBD1 (6 bases). V was clipped by 4 bases and J by 7 bases, with 17 bases between them. The CDR3 contains 15 residues. Germline lookup yields CDR1 LGHDT and CDR2 YNNKEL (reference sequence). The CDR3 DNA sequence: TGTGCCAGCAGCCTCCTGGGGGGCCCTGGGCAGCCCCAGCATTTT. Its translation is CASSLLGGPGQPQHF.

The CDR3 here is CASRRASGHNEQFF. The CDR3 coding sequence is TGTGCCAGCAGGCGAGCTAGCGGACACAATGAGCAGTTCTTC. This chain connects TRBV12-3 or TRBV12-4 to TRBJ2-1; 7 nucleotides align to TRBD2. The V gene end was trimmed by 6 bases and the J gene end by 5 bases; junction bases not matched to a gene: 7. The CDR3 has 14 amino acids.

The V call is TRBV10-3, the J call TRBJ1-4, with D possibly TRBD1 on 6 matching bases. Germline CDR1 and CDR2: ENHRY and SYGVKD. V lost 4 bases, J lost 0 bases, and 15 bases lay in between. The CDR3 loop spans 17 amino acids. This chain's CDR3 is CAISAGQIIATNEKLFF. The DNA of the CDR3 is TGTGCCATCAGTGCCGGACAGATAATTGCAACTAATGAAAAACTGTTTTTT.

This chain joins TRBV4-3 and TRBJ2-1; TRBD2 agrees at 9 bases. V was clipped by 1 base and J by 10 bases; unmatched bases: 5. The length of the CDR3 is 14 residues. Germline assignment: CDR1 LGHNA and CDR2 YSLEER. CDR3 DNA: TGCGCCAGCAGCCAAGCCCCCCTAGCGGGAGAGCAGTTCTTC. Amino acids: CASSQAPLAGEQFF.

This chain joins TRBV2 and TRBJ1-1, with TRBD1 as a possible D gene (5 bases). Germline V gene lookup returns CDR1 SNHLY and CDR2 FYNNEI. V gave up 1 base and J gave up 5 bases, with 11 bases separating them. The CDR3 contains 14 residues. The DNA for the CDR3 is TGTGCCAGCAGTGAAGACGGGGGTTGGACTGAAGCTTTCTTT. It encodes CASSEDGGWTEAFF.

This clonotype has more than one count but fewer than ten. V is TRBV12-3 or TRBV12-4 and J is TRBJ1-4; D is undetermined. This CDR3 region has 14 residues. Deletions cut 2 bases from V and 3 bases from J, with 7 bases between. The CDR3 DNA reads TGTGCCAGCAGTTTAAACTCGGCTAATGAAAAACTGTTTTTT. Protein: CASSLNSANEKLFF.

This clonotype has a count of ten or more. This CDR3 is CASSQGRHNEQFF. CDR3 nucleotides: TGTGCCAGCAGCCAAGGACGGCACAATGAGCAGTTCTTC. The rearrangement joins TRBV7-9 to TRBJ2-1; no clear D gene. The CDR3 sequence is 13 residues long. Trimming pared 5 bases from V and 5 bases from J, leaving 10 bases between. CDR1 is SEHNR and CDR2 is FQNEAQ in the germline V gene (reference sequence).

This clonotype turned up a few times. The chain recombines TRBV12-3 or TRBV12-4 with TRBJ1-1, with 11 positions matching TRBD1. The CDR3 has 16 amino acids. With 6 bases clipped from V and 1 base from J, the junction kept 7 bases outside the gene matches. DNA of the CDR3: TGTGCCAGCAGCTTATCCGGGACAGGGGGGAACACTGAAGCTTTCTTT. Amino acid sequence: CASSLSGTGGNTEAFF.

The rearrangement links TRBV10-3 to TRBJ2-1, with no clear D. Germline CDR1 and CDR2: ENHRY and SYGVKD. The V and J ends lost 5 bases and 6 bases respectively, with 2 bases between them. The CDR3 runs 10 residues. The CDR3 DNA sequence: TGTGCCATCAGTTTCAATGAGCAGTTCTTC. It codes for CAISFNEQFF.

J is TRBJ2-7 and V is TRBV7-9; 13 nucleotides match TRBD2. Germline assignment: CDR1 SEHNR and CDR2 FQNEAQ (reference sequence). CDR3 length equals 15 residues. The ends lost 5 bases at V and 2 bases at J; junction bases unmatched: 3. The CDR3 DNA is TGTGCCAGCAGCAACGGACTAGCGGGAGCCTACGAGCAGTACTTC. Translated: CASSNGLAGAYEQYF.

The CDR3 spells CASSLSAGVDQPQHF. The CDR3 DNA reads as TGTGCCAGCAGCTTAAGCGCAGGGGTGGATCAGCCCCAGCATTTT. The J gene is TRBJ1-5, the V gene TRBV11-2, with a weak D call TRBD1 (6 bases). Per germline, CDR1 SGHAT and CDR2 FQNNGV. V gave up 2 bases and J gave up 5 bases, with 13 bases separating them. The CDR3 is 15 residues long.

The chain recombines TRBV11-2 with TRBJ1-5; 11 bases align to TRBD1. In germline, CDR1 is SGHAT, CDR2 FQNNGV. CDR3 length: 19 amino acids. V trimming: 3 bases; J trimming: 4 bases; junction bases outside the gene matches: 14. The CDR3 loop reads CASSFGTGTGGSINQPQHF. Here the CDR3 DNA reads TGTGCCAGCAGCTTCGGAACCGGGACAGGGGGGAGTATTAATCAGCCCCAGCATTTT.

The chain uses TRBV29-1 and TRBJ2-4; D is uncertain. The CDR3 runs 16 residues. V was trimmed by 1 base and J by 3 bases, leaving 16 bases between them. Germline CDR1 reads SQVTM; CDR2 reads ANQGSEA. The CDR3 DNA is TGCAGCGTTGAAGCGGGCCCAGAGAGAGGCAAAAACATTCAGTACTTC. This translates into CSVEAGPERGKNIQYF.

This clonotype was recorded a few times. V usage is TRBV14 and J usage is TRBJ2-7; maybe TRBD2 (6 bases). Per the germline V gene, CDR1 is SGHDN and CDR2 is FVKESK. This CDR3 is 16 amino acids long. V was clipped by 4 bases and J by 1 base, with 17 bases between them. The CDR3 loop is CASSPLAAGGSYEQYF. The CDR3 DNA follows: TGTGCCAGCAGCCCCCTAGCAGCCGGGGGATCCTACGAGCAGTACTTC.